This entry features one T cell receptor beta chain sequence. The antigen remains unidentified. Moderate-to-severe activity, CAS ≥3, NOSPECS ≥4 and duration under 3 months were recorded for donors with ophthalmopathy. Amplification targeted the TCR beta CDR3 regions, with RNA transcripts as the source material. In the first round, RT-PCR was carried out with HTBI primers, and a multiplex PCR formed the second round. TCRdb analysed the multiplex PCR reads with MiXCR anew, one entry per CDR3 protein. The sample carries hundreds of thousands of distinct CDR3 sequences, about 40% recorded once. The sample belongs to a study of Graves' ophthalmopathy and Graves' hyperthyroidism. CDR1 and CDR2 (germline): SQVTM, ANQGSEA. V was shortened by 3 bases and J by 3 bases, with 9 bases between the two germline ends. The CDR3 is 12 amino acids. General study findings and limits: In blood, most expanded thyroid clonotypes above 0.001 frequency were also detected.

The chain employs TRBV29-1 and TRBJ2-7; either TRBD1 or TRBD2 may fit D (6 bases each). This TCR was sampled from an adult man with Graves' ophthalmopathy. The sample taken for sequencing was peripheral blood. The CDR3 loop reads CSVDGGGYEQYF. The DNA of the CDR3 is TGCAGCGTTGACGGAGGGGGCTACGAGCAGTACTTC.